A single sample is the source of the 19 T cell receptor beta chains below, sequenced in a study of shared clonotypes between healthy human individuals. Profiled with immunoSEQ multiplex PCR; TCRdb holds only in-frame clones, not every one. The sample holds about 710,000 clones, over 60% seen once. Sequencing used memory CD4+ T cells sorted from blood. Subset specified: CD45RA-negative fraction. These receptors all stem from a woman aged 25-40 years in good health.

This sequence joins TRBV28 and TRBJ2-7, with unresolved D. With 7 bases removed from V and 5 bases from J, the gap between germline ends came to 12 bases. CDR3 size: 12 residues. Germline loops: CDR1 MDHEN, CDR2 SYDVKM. DNA of the CDR3: TGTGCCAGCACCACCACCGACCACGAGCAGTACTTC. Protein product: CASTTTDHEQYF.

This CDR3 reads CASSLARSGTDTQYF. As DNA, the CDR3 is TGTGCCAGCAGCTTAGCGCGGAGCGGCACAGATACGCAGTATTTT. This chain uses TRBV7-2 with TRBJ2-3; D is unclear. Germline V gives CDR1 SGHTA, CDR2 FQGNSA. The CDR3 length is 15 residues. Trimming took off 0 bases at V and 1 base at J, with 8 bases between the two ends.

This clone has more than one count but fewer than ten. This chain links TRBV28 with TRBJ1-2; D unclear. V was trimmed by 7 bases and J by 3 bases, leaving 18 bases between them. Germline-derived CDR1 and CDR2 are MDHEN and SYDVKM. This CDR3 has 15 amino acids. Here the CDR3 DNA reads TGTGCCAGCAAAGCCCCCCCTCCTTGGGACTATGGCTACACCTTC. Translated: CASKAPPPWDYGYTF.

Here the CDR3 reads CASNARSSGANVLTF. Here the CDR3 DNA reads TGTGCCAGCAACGCAAGGTCCTCTGGGGCCAACGTCCTGACTTTC. The chain couples TRBV28 to TRBJ2-6; D ambiguous. This CDR3 region has 15 residues. Germline V gene sequence: CDR1 MDHEN, CDR2 SYDVKM. V gave up 7 bases and J gave up 0 bases, with 10 bases separating them.

The rearrangement links TRBV6-6 to TRBJ2-1; tentatively, D is TRBD2 (7 bases). This CDR3 has 14 residues. CDR1 MNHNY and CDR2 SVGAGI come from the germline V gene (reference sequence). Trimming shortened V by 6 bases and J by 4 bases, and 13 bases separated the two germline ends. The CDR3 nucleotides read TGTGCCAGCAGGGGACTACAGGGATACAATGAGCAGTTCTTC. Protein product: CASRGLQGYNEQFF.

The chain has TRBV7-9 and TRBJ2-1; tentatively, D is TRBD1 or TRBD2 (5 bases each). From germline, CDR1 is SEHNR and CDR2 FQNEAQ (reference sequence). The V and J ends lost 4 bases and 7 bases respectively, with 17 bases between them. CDR3 length equals 15 residues. In DNA, the CDR3 is TGTGCCAGCAGCTCGAGTCGCCGGGACCGGAATGAGCAGTTCTTC. Encoded protein: CASSSSRRDRNEQFF.

The sample holds one count of this clone. The gene calls are TRBV30 and TRBJ1-1; D not certain. The V end lost 1 base, the J end lost 3 bases, and 9 bases lay between the germline ends. CDR3 length: 13 amino acids. Germline CDR1 GTSNPN, CDR2 SVGIG (reference sequence). The chain's CDR3 is CAWSASEYTEAFF. Here the CDR3 DNA reads TGTGCCTGGAGTGCCTCCGAGTACACTGAAGCTTTCTTT. Based on the CDR3 plus reference TRBV30 and TRBJ1-1, the full variable domain is SQTIHQWPATLVQPVGSPLSLECTVEGTSNPNLYWYRQAAGRGLQLLFYSVGIGQISSEVPQNLSASRPQDRQFILSSKKLLLSDSGFYLCAWSASEYTEAFFGQGTRLTVV.

This clone was recorded a few times. The chain uses TRBV27 and TRBJ1-2, with TRBD1 matching over 11 bases. The CDR3 length is 16 residues. With 5 bases clipped from V and 3 bases from J, the junction kept 8 bases outside the gene matches. Germline V gene sequence: CDR1 MNHEY, CDR2 SMNVEV (reference sequence). This chain's CDR3 is CASSRDRGYFHYGYTF. The CDR3 nucleotides are TGTGCCAGCAGTAGGGACAGGGGGTATTTCCACTATGGCTACACCTTC.

For this clone: Other DNA sequences in the same sample also yield this CDR3. The rearrangement links TRBV19 to TRBJ1-5; D is unclear. The CDR3 is 12 amino acids. Trimming cost V 7 bases and J 0 bases, with 4 bases left between them. Germline lookup yields CDR1 LNHDA and CDR2 SQIVND (reference sequence). The CDR3 protein is CASTDSNQPQHF. In nucleotides, the CDR3 is TGTGCCAGTACGGATAGCAATCAGCCCCAGCATTTT.

Remarks on this clone: In the same sample, other DNA sequences code for this CDR3. The chain employs TRBV18 and TRBJ1-5; 9 bases align to TRBD1. Germline values: CDR1 KGHSH, CDR2 LQKENI. V gave up 2 bases and J gave up 4 bases; unmatched junction bases: 3. The CDR3 consists of 15 residues. This chain's CDR3 is CASSPMGQGNQPQHF. The CDR3 DNA reads TGTGCCAGCTCACCAATGGGACAGGGAAATCAGCCCCAGCATTTT.

The gene calls are TRBV5-4 and TRBJ2-5, with D perhaps matching TRBD1 or TRBD2 (6 bases each). Looked up from germline, CDR1 is SGHNT and CDR2 is YYREEE (reference sequence). The CDR3 is 14 amino acids. The V and J ends lost 6 bases and 3 bases respectively, with 15 bases between them. The DNA for the CDR3 is TGTGCCAGCAAGGGGGGTAGCGTAGAAGAGACCCAGTACTTC. Its translation is CASKGGSVEETQYF.

The chain is built from TRBV6-5 and TRBJ2-5; tentatively, D is TRBD2 (5 bases). The CDR3 is 15 residues long. Germline values: CDR1 MNHEY, CDR2 SVGAGI. Trimming shortened V by 2 bases and J by 0 bases, and 10 bases separated the two germline ends. The chain's CDR3 is CASSYRDGNQETQYF. In nucleotides, the CDR3 is TGTGCCAGCAGTTACCGCGACGGGAACCAAGAGACCCAGTACTTC.

The V call is TRBV19, the J call TRBJ1-5; D gene ambiguous. Trimming took 3 bases from V and 5 from J, leaving 17 bases between them. Germline lookup yields CDR1 LNHDA and CDR2 SQIVND (reference sequence). The CDR3 consists of 16 residues. The CDR3 DNA reads TGTGCCAGTAGTATCTATGGACCCATGACGGATCAGCCCCAGCATTTT. Translated, it gives CASSIYGPMTDQPQHF. The variable domain in full, completed from reference TRBV19 and TRBJ1-5, reads DGGITQSPKYLFRKEGQNVTLSCEQNLNHDAMYWYRQDPGQGLRLIYYSQIVNDFQKGDIAEGYSVSREKKESFPLTVTSAQKNPTAFYLCASSIYGPMTDQPQHFGDGTRLSIL.

This clone was observed a single time. The chain couples TRBV7-8 to TRBJ1-2; perhaps TRBD1 as D (5 bases). The CDR3 runs 15 residues. Looked up from germline, CDR1 is SGHVS and CDR2 is FQNEAQ. V was cut by 3 bases and J by 4 bases, with 15 bases left in between. As DNA, the CDR3 is TGTGCCAGCAGCTTGGCGGGGCAAAGCGGCTATGGCTACACCTTC. As protein: CASSLAGQSGYGYTF.

The V and J genes are TRBV18 and TRBJ1-1; 12 nucleotides match TRBD1. J gave up 5 bases and V 0 bases, and 7 bases lay outside the gene matches. The CDR3 covers 17 residues. Germline V gene sequence: CDR1 KGHSH, CDR2 LQKENI. CDR3 bases: TGTGCCAGCTCACCACCGGTGGGACAGGGGGCTTGGACTGAAGCTTTCTTT. It specifies CASSPPVGQGAWTEAFF.

This clone showed up just a few times. The rearrangement joins TRBV5-6 to TRBJ2-5; the D gene is possibly TRBD2 (6 bases). The ends were cut back, 5 bases at V and 2 bases at J, with 16 bases in the middle. The CDR3 spans 15 residues. CDR1 is SGHDT and CDR2 is YYEEEE in the germline V gene. CDR3 nucleotide sequence: TGTGCCAGCAGGGGACTCACGACCGAACAAGAGACCCAGTACTTC. The encoded protein is CASRGLTTEQETQYF.

V is TRBV28 and J is TRBJ1-1; D call uncertain. Trimming cost V 6 bases and J 3 bases, with 8 bases left between them. Germline V CDR1 and CDR2: MDHEN, SYDVKM. This CDR3 is 12 amino acids long. This CDR3 reads CASRTGYTEAFF. CDR3 bases: TGTGCCAGCAGGACCGGGTACACTGAAGCTTTCTTT.

This clone was seen a few times. The chain employs TRBV2 and TRBJ1-1, with D unresolved. The CDR3 totals 13 residues. Germline CDR1 SNHLY, CDR2 FYNNEI. The V end was cut by 2 bases, the J end by 1 base, with 5 bases between. The CDR3 is CASSEQKNTEAFF. The CDR3 DNA reads TGTGCCAGCAGTGAACAGAAGAACACTGAAGCTTTCTTT.

The V gene is TRBV5-1, the J gene TRBJ2-7; the match to TRBD1 covers 11 bases. The CDR3 loop spans 14 amino acids. With 3 bases clipped from V and 6 bases from J, the junction kept 5 bases outside the gene matches. CDR1 is SGHRS and CDR2 is YFSETQ in the germline V gene. The CDR3 loop reads CASSSPGQGGEQYF. Written as DNA, the CDR3 is TGCGCCAGCAGCTCGCCGGGACAGGGGGGCGAGCAGTACTTC.